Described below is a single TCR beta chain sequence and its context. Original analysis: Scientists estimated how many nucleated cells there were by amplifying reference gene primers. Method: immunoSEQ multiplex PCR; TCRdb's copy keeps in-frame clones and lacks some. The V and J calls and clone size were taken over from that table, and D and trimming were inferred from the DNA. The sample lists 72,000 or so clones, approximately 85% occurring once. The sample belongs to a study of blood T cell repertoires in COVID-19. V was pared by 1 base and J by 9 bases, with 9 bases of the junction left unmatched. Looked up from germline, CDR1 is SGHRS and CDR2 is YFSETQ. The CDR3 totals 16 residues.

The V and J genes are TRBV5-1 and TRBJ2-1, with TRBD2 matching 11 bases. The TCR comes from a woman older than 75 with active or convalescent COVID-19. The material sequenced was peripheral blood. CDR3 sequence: CASSLTITSGGSEQFF. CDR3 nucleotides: TGCGCCAGCAGCTTGACAATCACTAGCGGGGGAAGTGAGCAGTTCTTC.